These 15 T cell receptor beta chains were sequenced from one sample in a study of blood T cell repertoires in COVID-19 (TCRdb year 2020). The library was built by means of the immunoSEQ multiplex PCR assay. TCRdb carries this immuneACCESS record with in-frame sequences only. Its versions omit some clonotypes, under half of them owing to an unresolved V gene in the studies checked, with the rest unexplained. The sample table lists about 410,000 clones, 86% of them with a count of one. The ten largest clonotypes hold approximately 1.4% of the sample. Sequencing was done on a sample of peripheral blood. The receptor source for this set is a woman in her 30s with active or convalescent COVID-19.

The chain uses TRBV27 and TRBJ1-1; unclear D gene. CDR3 length: 13 amino acids. V was trimmed by 3 bases and J by 1 base, leaving 6 bases between them. The germline CDR1 and CDR2 sequences are MNHEY and SMNVEV (reference sequence). The CDR3 sequence: CASSFRENTEAFF. The CDR3 DNA reads as TGTGCCAGCAGTTTCCGAGAGAACACTGAAGCTTTCTTT.

The rearrangement uses TRBV14 and TRBJ2-1; possible D gene TRBD2, 5 bases. CDR3 size: 13 residues. Trimming removed 0 bases from V and 9 bases from J, with 9 bases in between. Germline V lookup: CDR1 SGHDN, CDR2 FVKESK. CDR3 DNA: TGTGCCAGCAGCCAAGATCTGGGGAGTGAGCAGTTCTTC. Translating it yields CASSQDLGSEQFF.

The CDR3 DNA is TGCGCCAGCAGCCAAGAGCCGACAGGGACCAATTCACCCCTCCACTTT. Protein: CASSQEPTGTNSPLHF. The genes are TRBV4-1 and TRBJ1-6; 7 bases map to TRBD1. The ends lost 0 bases at V and 7 bases at J; junction bases unmatched: 6. Germline V lookup: CDR1 MGHRA, CDR2 YSYEKL. This CDR3 comprises 16 residues.

This chain links TRBV6-4 with TRBJ2-7; no definite D call. V was clipped by 3 bases and J by 3 bases, with 15 bases between them. This CDR3 region has 15 residues. Germline V lookup: CDR1 MRHNA, CDR2 SNTAGT. CDR3 nucleotides: TGTGCCAGCAGTGAAGGTCCGGGTATGGTCTACGAGCAGTACTTC. It is translated as CASSEGPGMVYEQYF.

V usage is TRBV7-2 and J usage is TRBJ2-7; the D is unclear. The CDR3 is made up of 12 amino acids. Trimming cost V 7 bases and J 6 bases, with 13 bases left between them. Germline V gives CDR1 SGHTA, CDR2 FQGNSA. CDR3 bases: TGTGCCAGCACCTCCCCCCTCGTCGAGCAGTACTTC. This codes for CASTSPLVEQYF.

This sequence joins TRBV5-1 and TRBJ2-1; D may be TRBD2 (6 bases). V gave up 3 bases and J gave up 3 bases, with 13 bases separating them. This CDR3 has 15 amino acids. Germline lookup yields CDR1 SGHRS and CDR2 YFSETQ. The CDR3 nucleotides are TGCGCCAGCAGCTCGGGCGGGAACAACTACAATGAGCAGTTCTTC. This translates into CASSSGGNNYNEQFF.

The rearrangement joins TRBV5-1 to TRBJ2-2; 11 positions match TRBD2. V dropped 3 bases and J dropped 1; count of bases not matched to a gene: 2. Germline V gives CDR1 SGHRS, CDR2 YFSETQ. The CDR3 spans 16 residues. For the CDR3, the DNA is TGCGCCAGCAGCTCAGGGACTAGCGGGAACACCGGGGAGCTGTTTTTT. Translation: CASSSGTSGNTGELFF.

DNA for the CDR3: TGTGCCATCAGTTCCGGACAGGGGCGGGGTGTGACCGGGGAGCTGTTTTTT. Translated, it gives CAISSGQGRGVTGELFF. The J gene is TRBJ2-2, the V gene TRBV10-3; TRBD1 matches 9 bases. Germline CDR1 and CDR2: ENHRY and SYGVKD. The CDR3 is 17 residues long. Losses at the gene ends were 5 bases for V and 5 bases for J; bases not matched to a gene: 12.

In this sample, this clone turned up a few times. The rearrangement links TRBV6-6 to TRBJ1-1, with 8 bases matching TRBD1. The J segment lost 11 bases and the V segment lost 0 bases, leaving 2 bases of the junction unmatched. This CDR3 spans 12 amino acids. Looked up from germline, CDR1 is MNHNY and CDR2 is SVGAGI (reference sequence). CDR3 nucleotides: TGTGCCAGCAGTTACTCTACAGGGGGGGCTTTCTTT. Encoded protein: CASSYSTGGAFF.

This clone was recorded only once. V and J are TRBV11-3 and TRBJ2-1; D is possibly TRBD2 (6 bases). The CDR3 totals 12 residues. Germline CDR1 and CDR2: SGHNT and YENEEA. Trimming cost V 3 bases and J 10 bases, with 10 bases left between them. Here the CDR3 DNA reads TGTGCCAGCAGCTTTGGAGGGACGGAGCAGTTCTTC. It specifies CASSFGGTEQFF.

The chain uses TRBV24-1 and TRBJ2-1; TRBD1 is a possible D gene (6 bases). The CDR3 contains 17 residues. Trimming shortened V by 3 bases and J by 2 bases, and 16 bases separated the two germline ends. CDR1 KGHDR and CDR2 SFDVKD come from the germline V gene. The CDR3 is CATSDPGVPTAYNEQFF. The CDR3 nucleotides read TGTGCCACCAGTGATCCAGGGGTACCTACGGCCTACAATGAGCAGTTCTTC.

The chain has TRBV3-1 (or the pseudogene TRBV3-2) and TRBJ1-2; D unclear. Deletions cut 1 base from V and 7 bases from J, with 10 bases between. In germline, CDR1 is LGHDT, CDR2 YNNKEL (reference sequence). There are 13 residues in the CDR3. The CDR3, as DNA: TGTGCCAGCAGCCAAGCATCGCAAGCTGGCTACACCTTC. It encodes CASSQASQAGYTF.

The rearrangement links TRBV7-2 to TRBJ1-4; D unclear. The V and J ends lost 5 bases and 0 bases respectively, with 7 bases between them. Germline V CDR1 and CDR2: SGHTA, FQGNSA. This CDR3 has 14 residues. The CDR3 DNA is TGTGCCAGCAGCGAGGTTCCAACTAATGAAAAACTGTTTTTT. Its protein is CASSEVPTNEKLFF. Full variable domain (remainder filled in from reference TRBV7-2 and TRBJ1-4): GAGVSQSPSNKVTEKGKDVELRCDPISGHTALYWYRQSLGQGLEFLIYFQGNSAPDKSGLPSDRFSAERTGGSVSTLTIQRTQQEDSAVYLCASSEVPTNEKLFFGSGTQLSVL.

The J gene is TRBJ2-6, the V gene TRBV7-2; TRBD1 aligns across 8 bases. This CDR3 has 18 amino acids. Trimming removed 4 bases from V and 2 bases from J; junction bases left unmatched: 10. Germline values: CDR1 SGHTA, CDR2 FQGNSA. CDR3 residues: CASSSLTGVYAGANVLTF. CDR3 DNA: TGTGCCAGCAGCTCTTTGACAGGGGTGTACGCTGGGGCCAACGTCCTGACTTTC.

The rearrangement joins TRBV6-2 or TRBV6-3 to TRBJ1-3; D possibly corresponds to TRBD1 (6 bases). The V and J ends lost 5 bases and 0 bases respectively, with 8 bases between them. The CDR3 has 14 amino acids. Germline CDR1 MNHEY, CDR2 SVGEGT. CDR3 amino acids: CASSRTVSGNTIYF. The DNA of the CDR3 is TGTGCCAGCAGTCGGACAGTCTCTGGAAACACCATATATTTT.